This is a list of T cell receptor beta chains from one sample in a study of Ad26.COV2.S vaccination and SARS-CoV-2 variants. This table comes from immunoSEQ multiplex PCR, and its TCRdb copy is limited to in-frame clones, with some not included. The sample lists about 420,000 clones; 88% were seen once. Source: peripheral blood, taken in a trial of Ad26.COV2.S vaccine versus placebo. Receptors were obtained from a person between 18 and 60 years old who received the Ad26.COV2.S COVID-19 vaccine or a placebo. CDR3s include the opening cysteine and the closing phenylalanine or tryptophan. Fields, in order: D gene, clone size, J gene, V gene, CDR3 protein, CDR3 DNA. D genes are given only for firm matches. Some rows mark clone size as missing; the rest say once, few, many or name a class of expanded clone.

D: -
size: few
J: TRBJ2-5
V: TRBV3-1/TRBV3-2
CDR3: CASSQSGPTSETQYF
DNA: TGTGCCAGCAGCCAATCGGGACCGACCTCAGAGACCCAGTACTTC

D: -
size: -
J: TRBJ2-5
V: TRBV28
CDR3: CATTGNRETQYF
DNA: TGTGCCACAACAGGGAATCGAGAGACCCAGTACTTC

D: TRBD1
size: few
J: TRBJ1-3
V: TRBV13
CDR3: CASSLGLFPTGRKGNTIYF
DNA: TGTGCCAGCAGCTTAGGTCTCTTTCCGACAGGGCGAAAAGGAAACACCATATATTTT

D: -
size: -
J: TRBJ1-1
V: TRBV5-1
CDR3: CASSLEGRVTEAFF
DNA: TGCGCCAGCAGCTTGGAGGGGAGAGTCACTGAAGCTTTCTTT

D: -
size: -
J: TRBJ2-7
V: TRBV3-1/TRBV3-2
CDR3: CASSQASAEPYEQYF
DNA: TGTGCCAGCAGCCAAGCCTCTGCAGAGCCCTACGAGCAGTACTTC

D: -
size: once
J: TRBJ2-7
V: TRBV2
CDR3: CASTSLRQGSGEQYF
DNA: TGTGCCAGCACCTCCCTCCGGCAGGGGTCGGGCGAGCAGTACTTC

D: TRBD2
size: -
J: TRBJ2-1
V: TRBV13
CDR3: CASRRGASGGQQFF
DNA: TGTGCCAGCAGGCGAGGGGCTAGCGGGGGCCAGCAGTTCTTC

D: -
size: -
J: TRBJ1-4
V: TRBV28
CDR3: CASSLGQSNEKLFF
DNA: TGTGCCAGCAGTTTAGGACAGTCTAATGAAAAACTGTTTTTT

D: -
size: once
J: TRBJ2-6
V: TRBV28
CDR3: CASSLGRKGLLGANVLTF
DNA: TGTGCCAGCAGTTTGGGCAGAAAAGGGTTGCTTGGGGCCAACGTCCTGACTTTC

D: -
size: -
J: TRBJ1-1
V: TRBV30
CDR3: CAWSGLGKDTEAFF
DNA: TGTGCCTGGAGTGGTCTCGGGAAGGACACTGAAGCTTTCTTT

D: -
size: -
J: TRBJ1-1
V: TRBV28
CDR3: CASSLGHNTEAFF
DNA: TGTGCCAGCAGTTTGGGACATAACACTGAAGCTTTCTTT

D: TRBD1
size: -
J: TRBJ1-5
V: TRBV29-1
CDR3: CSVGQSSNQPQHF
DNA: TGCAGCGTGGGACAGAGTAGCAATCAGCCCCAGCATTTT

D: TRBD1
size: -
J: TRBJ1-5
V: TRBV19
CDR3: CATRTGRNQPQHF
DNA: TGTGCCACCCGGACAGGACGCAATCAGCCCCAGCATTTT

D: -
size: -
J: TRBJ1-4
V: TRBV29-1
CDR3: CSVVLATNEKLFF
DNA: TGCAGCGTTGTGTTAGCAACTAATGAAAAACTGTTTTTT

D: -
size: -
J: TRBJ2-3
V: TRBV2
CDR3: CASSEAGRIERTDTQYF
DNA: TGTGCCAGCAGTGAAGCCGGACGGATCGAAAGGACAGATACGCAGTATTTT

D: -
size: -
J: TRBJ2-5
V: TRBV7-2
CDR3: CASSLGAQETQYF
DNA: TGTGCCAGCAGCTTGGGGGCGCAAGAGACCCAGTACTTC

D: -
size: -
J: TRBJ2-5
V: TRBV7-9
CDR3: CASSLPRQAPGTETQYF
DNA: TGTGCCAGCAGCTTACCCAGACAGGCTCCGGGGACAGAGACCCAGTACTTC

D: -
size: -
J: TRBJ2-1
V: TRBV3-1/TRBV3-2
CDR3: CASSQVENEQFF
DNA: TGTGCCAGCAGCCAAGTTGAAAATGAGCAGTTCTTC

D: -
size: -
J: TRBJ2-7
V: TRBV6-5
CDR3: CASSLRQASSYEQYF
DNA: TGTGCCAGCAGTCTACGACAGGCCAGCTCCTACGAGCAGTACTTC

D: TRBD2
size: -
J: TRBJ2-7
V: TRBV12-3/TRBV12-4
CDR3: CASTMPGGEQYF
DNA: TGTGCCAGCACCATGCCGGGGGGCGAGCAGTACTTC

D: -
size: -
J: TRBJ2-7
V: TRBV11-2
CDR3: CASNLQISYEQYF
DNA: TGTGCCAGCAACCTCCAAATAAGCTACGAGCAGTACTTC

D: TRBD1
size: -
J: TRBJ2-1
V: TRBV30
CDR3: CAWSVRGQAHPAYNEQFF
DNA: TGTGCCTGGAGTGTACGAGGACAGGCTCATCCAGCCTACAATGAGCAGTTCTTC

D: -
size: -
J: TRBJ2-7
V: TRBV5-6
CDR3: CASSLKARGDEQYF
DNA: TGTGCCAGCAGCTTGAAGGCCAGGGGTGACGAGCAGTACTTC

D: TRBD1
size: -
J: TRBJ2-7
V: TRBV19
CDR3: CASLGQGAYEQYF
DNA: TGTGCCAGCCTTGGACAGGGGGCTTACGAGCAGTACTTC

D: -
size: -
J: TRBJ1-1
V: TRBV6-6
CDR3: CASSSLTVKAFF
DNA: TGTGCCAGCAGTTCCCTGACTGTGAAAGCTTTCTTT

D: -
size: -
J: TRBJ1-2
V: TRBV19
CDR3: CASSTFRGTNYGYTF
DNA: TGTGCCAGTAGTACGTTCCGGGGGACCAACTATGGCTACACCTTC

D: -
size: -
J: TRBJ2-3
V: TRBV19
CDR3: CASSAYQDTQYF
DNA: TGTGCCAGTAGTGCGTACCAGGATACGCAGTATTTT

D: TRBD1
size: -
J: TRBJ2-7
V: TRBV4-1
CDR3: CASSQGQGAIYEQYF
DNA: TGCGCCAGCAGCCAAGGCCAGGGGGCGATCTACGAGCAGTACTTC

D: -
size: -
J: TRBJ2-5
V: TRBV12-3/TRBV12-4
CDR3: CASMMGKETQYF
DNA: TGTGCCAGCATGATGGGGAAAGAGACCCAGTACTTC

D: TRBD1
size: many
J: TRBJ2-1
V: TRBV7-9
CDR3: CASSITKTGGDEQFF
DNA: TGTGCCAGCAGCATCACAAAGACAGGGGGAGATGAGCAGTTCTTC

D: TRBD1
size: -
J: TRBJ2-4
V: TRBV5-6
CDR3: CASSHDRVKNIQYF
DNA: TGTGCCAGCAGCCACGACAGGGTCAAAAACATTCAGTACTTC

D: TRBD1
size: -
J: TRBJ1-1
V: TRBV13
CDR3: CASSLAPGGSEAFF
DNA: TGTGCCAGCAGCTTAGCCCCAGGGGGCTCTGAAGCTTTCTTT

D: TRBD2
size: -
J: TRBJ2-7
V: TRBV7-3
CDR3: CASSLDGLASEQYF
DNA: TGTGCCAGCAGCTTAGACGGACTAGCTTCTGAGCAGTACTTC

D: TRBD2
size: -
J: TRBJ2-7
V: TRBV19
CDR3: CASSHREEEGYEQYF
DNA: TGTGCCAGTAGTCACCGGGAGGAAGAGGGGTACGAGCAGTACTTC

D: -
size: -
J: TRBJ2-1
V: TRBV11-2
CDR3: CASSPLTGTNEQFF
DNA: TGTGCCAGCAGCCCGCTTACCGGGACAAATGAGCAGTTCTTC

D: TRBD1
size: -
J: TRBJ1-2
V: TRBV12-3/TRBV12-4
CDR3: CASRQGRNSGYTF
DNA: TGTGCCAGCCGACAGGGGCGCAACTCTGGCTACACCTTC

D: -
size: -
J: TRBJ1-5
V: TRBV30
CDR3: CAWSRQFNQPQHF
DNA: TGTGCCTGGAGTCGGCAGTTCAATCAGCCCCAGCATTTT